This TCR beta chain emerged from a study of shared clonotypes between healthy human individuals. The wider study: Samples came from two female and a few male donors aged 18 to 49.

Remarks on this clone: Its antigen is not known. Distinct nucleotide sequences in the sample also encode this CDR3.

Only CD45RO-negative cells positively selected for CCR7 counted as naive CD8 cells, so terminally differentiated effector memory CD45RA+ cells were excluded. The study's findings and limits: Against clonotypes common to all four donors, non-shared ones had lower generation probabilities. Of the naive CD4 clonotypes, roughly 5% were shared across a few donors.

Germline V gives CDR1 MNHEY, CDR2 SMNVEV (reference sequence). V was trimmed by 6 bases and J by 0 bases, leaving 8 bases between them. CDR3 length: 13 residues. Using immunoSEQ multiplex PCR, the repertoire was profiled, and TCRdb retains in-frame clones only, with some absent. The sample has over 800,000 clones; around 92% are singletons. The TCR was taken from a man aged 30 to 39 in good health. The J gene is TRBJ1-1, the V gene TRBV27; D gene uncertain. Specimen: naive CD8+ T cells sorted from blood. The CDR3 sequence is CASSFGLNTEAFF. The CDR3 bases are TGTGCCAGCAGCTTCGGATTGAACACTGAAGCTTTCTTT.